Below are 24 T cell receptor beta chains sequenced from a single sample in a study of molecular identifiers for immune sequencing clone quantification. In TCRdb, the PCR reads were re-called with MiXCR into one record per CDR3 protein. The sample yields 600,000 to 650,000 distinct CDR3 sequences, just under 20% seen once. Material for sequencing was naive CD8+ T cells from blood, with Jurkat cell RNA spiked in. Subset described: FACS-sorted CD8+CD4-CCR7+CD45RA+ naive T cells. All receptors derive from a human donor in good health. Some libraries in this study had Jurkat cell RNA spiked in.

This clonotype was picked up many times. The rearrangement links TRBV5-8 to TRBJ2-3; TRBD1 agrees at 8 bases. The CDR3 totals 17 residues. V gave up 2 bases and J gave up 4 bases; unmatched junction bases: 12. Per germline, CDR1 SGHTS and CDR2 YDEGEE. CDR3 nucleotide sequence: TGTGCCAGCAGCTTTGGACAGGGAGAGTTGGTCTCAGATACGCAGTATTTT. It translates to CASSFGQGELVSDTQYF.

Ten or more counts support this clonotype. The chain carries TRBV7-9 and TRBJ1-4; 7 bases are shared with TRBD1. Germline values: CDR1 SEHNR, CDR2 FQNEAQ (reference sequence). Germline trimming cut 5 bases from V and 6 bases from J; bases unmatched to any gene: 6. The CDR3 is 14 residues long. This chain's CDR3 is CASSGTGVYEKLFF. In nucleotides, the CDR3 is TGTGCCAGCAGCGGAACAGGGGTTTATGAAAAACTGTTTTTT. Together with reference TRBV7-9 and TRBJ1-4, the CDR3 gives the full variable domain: DTGVSQNPRHKITKRGQNVTFRCDPISEHNRLYWYRQTLGQGPEFLTYFQNEAQLEKSRLLSDRFSAERPKGSFSTLEIQRTEQGDSAMYLCASSGTGVYEKLFFGSGTQLSVL.

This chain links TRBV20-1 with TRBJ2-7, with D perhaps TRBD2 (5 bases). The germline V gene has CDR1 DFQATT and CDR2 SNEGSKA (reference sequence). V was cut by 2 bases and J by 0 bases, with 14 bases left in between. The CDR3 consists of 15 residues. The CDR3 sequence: CSARSDGGVSYEQYF. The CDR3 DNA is TGCAGTGCTAGATCTGACGGAGGAGTCTCCTACGAGCAGTACTTC.

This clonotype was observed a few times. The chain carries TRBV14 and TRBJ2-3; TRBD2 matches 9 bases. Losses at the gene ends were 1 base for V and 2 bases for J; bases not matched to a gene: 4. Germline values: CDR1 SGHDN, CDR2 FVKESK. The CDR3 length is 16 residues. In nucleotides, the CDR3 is TGTGCCAGCAGCCAAGTTGCGGGAGGGATCACAGATACGCAGTATTTT. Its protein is CASSQVAGGITDTQYF. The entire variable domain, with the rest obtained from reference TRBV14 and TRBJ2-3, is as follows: EAGVTQFPSHSVIEKGQTVTLRCDPISGHDNLYWYRRVMGKEIKFLLHFVKESKQDESGMPNNRFLAERTGGTYSTLKVQPAELEDSGVYFCASSQVAGGITDTQYFGPGTRLTVL.

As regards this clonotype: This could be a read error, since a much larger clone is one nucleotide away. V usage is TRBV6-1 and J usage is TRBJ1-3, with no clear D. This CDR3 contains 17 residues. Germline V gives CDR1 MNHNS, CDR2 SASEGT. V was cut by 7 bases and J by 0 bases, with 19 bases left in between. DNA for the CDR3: TGTGCCAGCACCCTCCTCAAGGGCCCGAGCTCTGGAAACACCATATATTTT. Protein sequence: CASTLLKGPSSGNTIYF.

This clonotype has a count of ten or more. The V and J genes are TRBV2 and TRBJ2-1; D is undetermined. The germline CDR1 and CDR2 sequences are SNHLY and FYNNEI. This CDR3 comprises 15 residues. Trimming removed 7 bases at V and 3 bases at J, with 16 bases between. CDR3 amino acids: CASKDTATIYNEQFF. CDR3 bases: TGTGCCAGCAAAGACACCGCAACTATCTACAATGAGCAGTTCTTC. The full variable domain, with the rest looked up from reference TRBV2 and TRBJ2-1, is EPEVTQTPSHQVTQMGQEVILRCVPISNHLYFYWYRQILGQKVEFLVSFYNNEISEKSEIFDDQFSVERPDGSNFTLKIRSTKLEDSAMYFCASKDTATIYNEQFFGPGTRLTVL.

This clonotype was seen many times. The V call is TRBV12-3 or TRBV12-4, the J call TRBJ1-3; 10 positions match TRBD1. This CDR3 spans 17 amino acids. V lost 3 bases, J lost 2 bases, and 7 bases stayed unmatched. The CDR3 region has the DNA TGTGCCAGCAGTTTTCCCGGGACAGGGGAGACTGGAAACACCATATATTTT. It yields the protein CASSFPGTGETGNTIYF.

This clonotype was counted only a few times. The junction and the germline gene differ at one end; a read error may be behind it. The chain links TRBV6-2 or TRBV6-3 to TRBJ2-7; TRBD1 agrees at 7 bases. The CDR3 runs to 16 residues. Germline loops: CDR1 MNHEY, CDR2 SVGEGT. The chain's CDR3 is CVSTHGVDREKLEQYF. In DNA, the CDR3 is TGTGTCAGCACTCACGGCGTCGACAGGGAAAAACTCGAGCAGTACTTC.

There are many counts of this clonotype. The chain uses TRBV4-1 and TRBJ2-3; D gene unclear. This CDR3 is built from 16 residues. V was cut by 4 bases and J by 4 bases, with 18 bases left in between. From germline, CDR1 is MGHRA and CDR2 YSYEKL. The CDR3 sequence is CASSRRHVDRADTQYF. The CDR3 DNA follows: TGCGCCAGCAGCCGTCGCCACGTAGATAGGGCAGATACGCAGTATTTT.

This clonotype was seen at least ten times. CDR3 sequence: CASSGGQGDQETQYF. In DNA, the CDR3 is TGTGCCAGCAGCGGGGGACAGGGGGATCAAGAGACCCAGTACTTC. The chain has TRBV5-6 and TRBJ2-5, with 11 positions matching TRBD1. Per germline, CDR1 SGHDT and CDR2 YYEEEE. With V trimmed by 4 bases and J by 2 bases, 4 bases remained unmatched. The CDR3 totals 15 residues.

For the CDR3, the DNA is TGTGCCTGGTCTGGGGGCGCGAATAGCAATCAGCCCCAGCATTTT. It encodes CAWSGGANSNQPQHF. The chain links TRBV30 to TRBJ1-5, with D perhaps matching TRBD1 (6 bases). The CDR3 sequence is 15 residues long. V was shortened by 5 bases and J by 0 bases, with 14 bases between the two germline ends. Germline assignment: CDR1 GTSNPN and CDR2 SVGIG (reference sequence).

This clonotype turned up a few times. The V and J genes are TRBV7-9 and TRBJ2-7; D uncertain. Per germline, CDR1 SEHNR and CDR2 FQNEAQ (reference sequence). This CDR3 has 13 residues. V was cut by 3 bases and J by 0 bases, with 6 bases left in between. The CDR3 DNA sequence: TGTGCCAGCAGCTTCATAGGCTCCTACGAGCAGTACTTC. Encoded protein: CASSFIGSYEQYF.

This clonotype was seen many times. CDR3 sequence: CASSPGTWGLDTQYF. Written as DNA, the CDR3 is TGTGCCAGCAGCCCTGGGACATGGGGGTTGGATACGCAGTATTTT. The chain couples TRBV7-6 to TRBJ2-3, with D perhaps TRBD1 (6 bases). The length of the CDR3 is 15 residues. V shed 5 bases and J shed 6 bases, with 18 bases lying between them. Per the germline V gene, CDR1 is SGHVS and CDR2 is FNYEAQ. The full variable domain, rest sourced from reference TRBV7-6 and TRBJ2-3, is GAGVSQSPRYKVTKRGQDVALRCDPISGHVSLYWYRQALGQGPEFLTYFNYEAQQDKSGLPNDRFSAERPEGSISTLTIQRTEQRDSAMYRCASSPGTWGLDTQYFGPGTRLTVL.

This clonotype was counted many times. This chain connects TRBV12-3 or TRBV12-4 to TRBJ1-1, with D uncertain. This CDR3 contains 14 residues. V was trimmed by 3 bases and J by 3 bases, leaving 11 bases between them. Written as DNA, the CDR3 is TGTGCCAGCAGTTTTTGGGATCTTGACACTGAAGCTTTCTTT. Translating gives CASSFWDLDTEAFF.

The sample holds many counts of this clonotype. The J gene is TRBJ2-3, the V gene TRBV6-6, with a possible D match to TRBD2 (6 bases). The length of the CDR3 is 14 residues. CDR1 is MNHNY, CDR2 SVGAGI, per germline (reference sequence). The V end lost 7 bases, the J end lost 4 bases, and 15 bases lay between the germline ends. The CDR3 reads CASIAGLRPDTQYF. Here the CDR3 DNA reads TGTGCCAGCATCGCGGGACTGCGGCCAGATACGCAGTATTTT.

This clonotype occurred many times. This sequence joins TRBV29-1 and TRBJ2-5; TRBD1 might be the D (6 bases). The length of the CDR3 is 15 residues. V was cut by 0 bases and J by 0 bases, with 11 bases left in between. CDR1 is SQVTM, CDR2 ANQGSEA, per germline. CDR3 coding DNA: TGCAGCGTTGAAGATGGCAGGGGCTACCAAGAGACCCAGTACTTC. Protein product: CSVEDGRGYQETQYF.

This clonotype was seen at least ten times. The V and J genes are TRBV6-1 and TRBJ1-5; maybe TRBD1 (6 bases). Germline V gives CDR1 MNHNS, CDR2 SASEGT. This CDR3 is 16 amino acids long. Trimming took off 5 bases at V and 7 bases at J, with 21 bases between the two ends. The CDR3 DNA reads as TGTGCCAGCAGTATAACCCCGGGGTACAGGGACCAGCCCCAGCATTTT. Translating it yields CASSITPGYRDQPQHF.

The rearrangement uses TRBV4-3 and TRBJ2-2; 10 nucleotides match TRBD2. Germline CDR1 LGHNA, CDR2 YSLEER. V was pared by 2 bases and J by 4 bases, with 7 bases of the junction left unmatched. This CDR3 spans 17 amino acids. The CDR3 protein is CASSQSIAGGITGELFF. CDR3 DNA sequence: TGCGCCAGCAGCCAAAGTATAGCGGGAGGCATCACCGGGGAGCTGTTTTTT.

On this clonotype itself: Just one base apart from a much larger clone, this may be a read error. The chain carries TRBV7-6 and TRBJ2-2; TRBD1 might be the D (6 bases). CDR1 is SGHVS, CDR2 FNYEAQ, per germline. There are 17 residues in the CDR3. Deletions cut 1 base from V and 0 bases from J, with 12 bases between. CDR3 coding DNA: TGTGCCAGCAGCTTAGGTATCCAGGGGCCGAACACCGGGGAGCTGTTTTTT. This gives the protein CASSLGIQGPNTGELFF.

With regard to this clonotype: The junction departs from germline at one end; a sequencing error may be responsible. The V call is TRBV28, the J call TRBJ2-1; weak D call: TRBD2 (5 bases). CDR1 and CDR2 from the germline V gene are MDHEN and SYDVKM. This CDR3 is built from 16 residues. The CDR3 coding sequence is TGTACCAGCAGTGGCCAGAGAGCGAGGGTATACAATGAGCAGTTCTTC. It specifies CTSSGQRARVYNEQFF.

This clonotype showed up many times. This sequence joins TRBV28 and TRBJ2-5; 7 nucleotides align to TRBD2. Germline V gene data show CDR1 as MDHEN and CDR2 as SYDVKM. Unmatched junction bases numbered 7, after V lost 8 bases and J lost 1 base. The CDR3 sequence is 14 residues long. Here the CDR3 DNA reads TGTGCCAGCCGCTGGGGAGGGGTCCAAGAGACCCAGTACTTC. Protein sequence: CASRWGGVQETQYF.

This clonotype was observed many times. CDR3 residues: CASSLAPRAENIQYF. The CDR3 DNA follows: TGTGCCAGCAGCTTAGCCCCGCGGGCAGAAAACATTCAGTACTTC. V usage is TRBV7-9 and J usage is TRBJ2-4; D possibly corresponds to TRBD2 (5 bases). V lost 0 bases to trimming and J lost 5 bases, with 11 bases between them. From germline, CDR1 is SEHNR and CDR2 FQNEAQ (reference sequence). The CDR3 extends over 15 amino acids. Combining the CDR3 with reference TRBV7-9 and TRBJ2-4 gives the whole variable domain DTGVSQNPRHKITKRGQNVTFRCDPISEHNRLYWYRQTLGQGPEFLTYFQNEAQLEKSRLLSDRFSAERPKGSFSTLEIQRTEQGDSAMYLCASSLAPRAENIQYFGAGTRLSVL.

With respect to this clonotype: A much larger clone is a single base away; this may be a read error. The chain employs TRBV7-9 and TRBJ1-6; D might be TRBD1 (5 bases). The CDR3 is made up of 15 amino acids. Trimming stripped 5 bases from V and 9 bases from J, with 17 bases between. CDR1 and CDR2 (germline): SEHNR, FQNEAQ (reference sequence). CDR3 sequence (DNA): TGTGCCAGCAGCACTTCGACAGAACCTAGTTCACCCCTCCACTTT. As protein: CASSTSTEPSSPLHF.

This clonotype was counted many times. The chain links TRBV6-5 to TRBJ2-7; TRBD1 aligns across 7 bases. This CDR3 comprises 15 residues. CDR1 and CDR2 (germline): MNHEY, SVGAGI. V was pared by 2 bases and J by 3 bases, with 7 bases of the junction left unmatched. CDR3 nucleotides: TGTGCCAGCAGTTACGAACAGGGGTTCTACTACGAGCAGTACTTC. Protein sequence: CASSYEQGFYYEQYF.